This record concerns one TCR beta chain sequence. The sample comes from a study of blood T cell repertoires in COVID-19. Overall study: Sites across the United States, Italy and Spain contributed samples from acute and convalescent COVID-19. Sample material is recorded as cDNA or gDNA derived from T cells, B-cell-depleted T cells, or PBMCs.

Original processing methods: From reference gene primer amplification, estimates of nucleated cell counts were derived. The assay was immunoSEQ multiplex PCR, and TCRdb's table has in-frame clones only and misses some. That table supplies the V and J calls and clone size; D and trimming were determined from the DNA. The sample lists 200,000 or so clones; approximately 82% were seen once. This CDR3 region has 14 residues. Trimming left V 1 base short and J 5 bases short, with 7 bases between. CDR1 is SGDLS, CDR2 YYNGEE, per germline. The chain joins TRBV9 to TRBJ1-6; D gene uncertain. The TCR comes from a human donor with acute or convalescent COVID-19. The donor label of this sample is uncertain. Input material: peripheral blood. CDR3 region: CASSVREDNSPLHF. The CDR3 DNA is TGTGCCAGCAGCGTACGCGAGGATAATTCACCCCTCCACTTT.